These 18 T cell receptor beta chains originate from one sample sequenced in a study of blood T cell repertoires in COVID-19. Method: immunoSEQ multiplex PCR; TCRdb's copy keeps in-frame clones and lacks some. Among 150,000 to 200,000 clones listed, over 80% were seen once. Specimen: peripheral blood. These receptors originate from a woman of 80 years or more with active or convalescent COVID-19.

The chain is built from TRBV6-5 and TRBJ1-2; perhaps TRBD1 as D (6 bases). The CDR3 is 13 amino acids. Trimming cost V 6 bases and J 7 bases, with 15 bases left between them. Germline CDR1 reads MNHEY; CDR2 reads SVGAGI. The CDR3 spells CASRPTGISGYTF. In nucleotides, the CDR3 is TGTGCCAGCAGGCCTACAGGGATAAGTGGCTACACCTTC.

This clone appeared once. The V gene is TRBV4-3, the J gene TRBJ1-3; the match to TRBD1 covers 7 bases. The junction had 5 bases not matched to a gene; V was cut back by 2 bases and J by 1 base. CDR1 and CDR2 (germline): LGHNA, YSLEER. The CDR3 has 16 amino acids. CDR3 region: CASSQHSTGSGNTIYF. The CDR3 nucleotides are TGCGCCAGCAGCCAACACTCGACAGGGTCTGGAAACACCATATATTTT.

V usage is TRBV25-1 and J usage is TRBJ2-7, with unresolved D. Germline CDR1 reads MGHDK; CDR2 reads SYGVNS. CDR3 length: 13 amino acids. V lost 3 bases and J 3 bases, leaving 9 bases between the germline ends. The CDR3: CASSDSGGYEQYF. CDR3 nucleotide sequence: TGTGCCAGCAGTGATTCGGGTGGCTACGAGCAGTACTTC.

The chain combines TRBV6-2 or TRBV6-3 with TRBJ1-1, with D possibly being TRBD1 (6 bases). Trimming left V 5 bases short and J 6 bases short, with 13 bases between. Germline CDR1 MNHEY, CDR2 SVGEGT. This CDR3 is built from 13 residues. CDR3 in DNA: TGTGCCAGCAGTAACCGGGACACTGCTGAAGCTTTCTTT. Translating it yields CASSNRDTAEAFF.

The chain couples TRBV18 to TRBJ1-1; a weak D match, TRBD1 (5 bases). Germline assignment: CDR1 KGHSH and CDR2 LQKENI. V lost 3 bases to trimming and J lost 0 bases, with 17 bases between them. The CDR3 sequence is 17 residues long. The CDR3 region is CASSPDGRAPLNTEAFF. The CDR3 DNA sequence: TGTGCCAGCTCACCGGACGGCAGGGCTCCTTTGAACACTGAAGCTTTCTTT.

This clone was seen once. V is TRBV5-4 and J is TRBJ2-3, with D possibly matching TRBD2 (5 bases). Trimming removed 0 bases at V and 1 base at J, with 9 bases between. Germline CDR1 and CDR2: SGHNT and YYREEE (reference sequence). CDR3 length: 15 residues. CDR3 amino acids: CASSLGGSGTDTQYF. Here the CDR3 DNA reads TGTGCCAGCAGCTTGGGAGGGAGTGGCACAGATACGCAGTATTTT. The whole variable domain, remainder taken from reference TRBV5-4 and TRBJ2-3, is ETGVTQSPTHLIKTRGQQVTLRCSSQSGHNTVSWYQQALGQGPQFIFQYYREEENGRGNFPPRFSGLQFPNYSSELNVNALELDDSALYLCASSLGGSGTDTQYFGPGTRLTVL.

This clone has a single count. The chain has TRBV4-3 and TRBJ2-7, with D possibly being TRBD1 (6 bases). Germline V gene lookup returns CDR1 LGHNA and CDR2 YSLEER. V dropped 1 base and J dropped 3 bases, with 13 bases sitting between them. This CDR3 has 15 residues. The DNA of the CDR3 is TGCGCCAGCAGCCAAGCTCCCCAGGGGAACTACGAGCAGTACTTC. It codes for CASSQAPQGNYEQYF.

The chain couples TRBV13 to TRBJ1-1, with TRBD1 matching 7 bases. CDR3 length: 14 residues. J was trimmed by 2 bases and V by 5 bases; bases with no gene match: 5. In germline, CDR1 is PRHDT, CDR2 FYEKMQ (reference sequence). In nucleotides, the CDR3 is TGTGCCAGCAGCCTGGGACAGATAAACACTGAAGCTTTCTTT. Translation gives CASSLGQINTEAFF.

This clone was picked up a small number of times. V and J are TRBV6-4 and TRBJ2-1; D might be TRBD2 (5 bases). The CDR3 runs to 15 residues. CDR1 and CDR2 (germline): MRHNA, SNTAGT. V lost 3 bases and J lost 0, with 9 bases in between. The CDR3 here is CASSESGSSYNEQFF. The CDR3 DNA reads TGTGCCAGCAGTGAATCGGGGAGCTCCTACAATGAGCAGTTCTTC.

The rearrangement links TRBV7-6 to TRBJ2-7; 7 nucleotides align to TRBD1. J gave up 0 bases and V 5 bases, and 7 bases lay outside the gene matches. CDR1 and CDR2 (germline): SGHVS, FNYEAQ. The length of the CDR3 is 15 residues. In DNA, the CDR3 is TGTGCCAGCAGCCCCCGGGACAGCTACTCCTACGAGCAGTACTTC. It translates to CASSPRDSYSYEQYF.

V is TRBV12-5 and J is TRBJ2-3; TRBD2 is a possible D gene (6 bases). Germline CDR1 LGHNT, CDR2 FRNRAP. The ends were cut back, 6 bases at V and 4 bases at J, with 20 bases in the middle. This CDR3 is built from 16 residues. The DNA of the CDR3 is TGTGCTAGTGGCCTGGGCCTAGCGCTAGTGGCAGATACGCAGTATTTT. The encoded protein is CASGLGLALVADTQYF.

V gene TRBV3-1 (or the pseudogene TRBV3-2) combines with J gene TRBJ1-1, with no clear D. Germline assignment: CDR1 LGHDT and CDR2 YNNKEL (reference sequence). V gave up 3 bases and J gave up 2 bases, with 7 bases separating them. The CDR3 loop spans 13 amino acids. The CDR3 is CASSQGSNTEAFF. The CDR3 DNA reads TGTGCCAGCAGCCAGGGTAGCAACACTGAAGCTTTCTTT.

V usage is TRBV30 and J usage is TRBJ1-1; 8 bases align to TRBD1. Looked up from germline, CDR1 is GTSNPN and CDR2 is SVGIG (reference sequence). The CDR3 loop spans 13 amino acids. Trimming cost V 5 bases and J 1 base; bases outside gene matches: 3. CDR3 sequence: CAWAGQGNTEAFF. The CDR3, as DNA: TGTGCCTGGGCCGGACAGGGGAACACTGAAGCTTTCTTT.

The sample holds one count of this clone. The V gene is TRBV7-2, the J gene TRBJ1-1; D not resolved. The CDR3 length is 13 residues. CDR1 and CDR2 from the germline V gene are SGHTA and FQGNSA. V was trimmed by 5 bases and J by 3 bases, leaving 10 bases between them. The CDR3 DNA is TGTGCCAGCAGCCGAGAACGGGACACTGAAGCTTTCTTT. It encodes CASSRERDTEAFF.

This chain joins TRBV13 and TRBJ1-1; no reliable D call. CDR1 is PRHDT and CDR2 is FYEKMQ in the germline V gene (reference sequence). V shed 5 bases and J shed 0 bases, with 13 bases lying between them. CDR3 length equals 15 residues. The CDR3 spells CASSPSGSMNTEAFF. CDR3 nucleotides: TGTGCCAGCAGCCCCTCGGGGAGTATGAACACTGAAGCTTTCTTT.

This clone was counted once. J is TRBJ1-1 and V is TRBV10-3; 8 nucleotides line up with TRBD1. J was trimmed by 1 base and V by 6 bases; bases with no gene match: 7. The CDR3 contains 15 residues. Per the germline V gene, CDR1 is ENHRY and CDR2 is SYGVKD. This CDR3 is CAIRGDRGGNTEAFF. CDR3 sequence (DNA): TGTGCCATCAGGGGAGACAGGGGCGGGAACACTGAAGCTTTCTTT.

This chain links TRBV12-3 or TRBV12-4 with TRBJ1-2; 8 positions match TRBD1. The CDR3 loop spans 12 amino acids. After removal of 6 bases from V and 11 bases from J, the junction contained 8 bases not matched to a gene. As DNA, the CDR3 is TGTGCCAGCAGCCTTAGGACAGGGCCATACACCTTC. This gives the protein CASSLRTGPYTF.

The CDR3 spells CASMGGERNQPQHF. DNA for the CDR3: TGTGCCAGTATGGGGGGGGAGAGGAATCAGCCCCAGCATTTT. The gene calls are TRBV19 and TRBJ1-5; the D gene is possibly TRBD1 (5 bases). Trimming took off 7 bases at V and 4 bases at J, with 14 bases between the two ends. Germline V gene lookup returns CDR1 LNHDA and CDR2 SQIVND (reference sequence). CDR3 size: 14 residues.